These 20 T cell receptor beta chains originate from one sample sequenced in a study of T cells after yellow fever vaccination. MiXCR was run by TCRdb on the 5' RACE reads, yielding one entry per CDR3 protein. The table includes roughly 400,000 distinct CDR3 sequences, 18% detected once. Material: PBMCs, obtained before the yellow fever booster vaccination. Source of these receptors: a man younger than 35 who received the YFV17D yellow fever vaccine.

V gene TRBV6-5 combines with J gene TRBJ2-5; D remains ambiguous. The CDR3 totals 14 residues. V lost 0 bases and J lost 2, with 7 bases in between. CDR1 and CDR2 from the germline V gene are MNHEY and SVGAGI. The CDR3 DNA reads as TGTGCCAGCAGTTACTCGAGGATACAAGAGACCCAGTACTTC. Protein product: CASSYSRIQETQYF.

This clonotype was recorded at least ten times. The CDR3 DNA reads as TGTGCCAGCAGCGCTTGGGACAGGGAAAATAGTGAAGCTTTCTTT. The encoded protein is CASSAWDRENSEAFF. This rearrangement joins TRBV9 to TRBJ1-1, with 9 bases lining up with TRBD1. The ends lost 3 bases at V and 7 bases at J; junction bases unmatched: 10. The CDR3 extends over 15 amino acids. From germline, CDR1 is SGDLS and CDR2 YYNGEE.

The rearrangement links TRBV15 to TRBJ1-5; D remains ambiguous. V was cut by 5 bases and J by 0 bases, with 8 bases left in between. This CDR3 spans 14 amino acids. CDR1 and CDR2 from the germline V gene are LNHNV and YYDKDF (reference sequence). The CDR3 region is CATSLGYSNQPQHF. The DNA for the CDR3 is TGTGCCACCAGCCTGGGTTATAGCAATCAGCCCCAGCATTTT.

The chain carries TRBV20-1 and TRBJ1-1; D call uncertain. V gave up 5 bases and J gave up 1 base, with 11 bases separating them. CDR1 is DFQATT and CDR2 is SNEGSKA in the germline V gene (reference sequence). The CDR3 has 13 residues. The chain's CDR3 is CSAFHRANTEAFF. CDR3 nucleotides: TGCAGTGCTTTTCACCGGGCGAACACTGAAGCTTTCTTT.

This clonotype has only a few counts. The genes are TRBV20-1 and TRBJ2-1, with D hard to call. Germline V CDR1 and CDR2: DFQATT, SNEGSKA (reference sequence). The CDR3 is 15 residues long. V dropped 6 bases and J dropped 5 bases, with 20 bases sitting between them. The CDR3 DNA reads as TGCAGTGCCCTCCCCCCTTGGCGGAGAGACAATGAGCAGTTCTTC. Translated: CSALPPWRRDNEQFF.

J is TRBJ1-2 and V is TRBV12-3 or TRBV12-4; tentative D call: TRBD1 (5 bases). The CDR3 spans 15 residues. V lost 4 bases, J lost 7 bases, and 19 bases lay in between. This CDR3 reads CASSSWTKKLGGYTF. DNA for the CDR3: TGTGCCAGCAGTTCCTGGACAAAAAAGCTCGGTGGCTACACCTTC.

This clonotype was seen a few times. V usage is TRBV5-5 and J usage is TRBJ2-7; no clear D. The CDR3 contains 13 residues. Deletions cut 1 base from V and 3 bases from J, with 8 bases between. Germline CDR1 reads SGHKS; CDR2 reads YYEKEE (reference sequence). The CDR3 is CASSLRAGYEQYV. The CDR3 DNA follows: TGTGCCAGCAGCTTGCGGGCAGGCTACGAGCAGTACGTC.

This clonotype was seen a few times. The chain joins TRBV7-2 to TRBJ1-1; 7 bases are shared with TRBD1. The CDR3 is made up of 13 amino acids. From germline, CDR1 is SGHTA and CDR2 FQGNSA. J was trimmed by 5 bases and V by 5 bases; bases with no gene match: 5. This chain's CDR3 is CASSRRQGTEAFF. In DNA form, the CDR3 reads TGTGCCAGCAGCAGGAGACAGGGAACTGAAGCTTTCTTT.

The V and J genes are TRBV9 and TRBJ2-3; 13 bases line up with TRBD2. Per the germline V gene, CDR1 is SGDLS and CDR2 is YYNGEE. The CDR3 loop spans 18 amino acids. The V and J ends lost 3 bases and 0 bases, in that order; junction bases with no gene match: 7. The CDR3 bases are TGTGCCAGCAGCGCCGGGACTAGCGGGGTACCTAGCACAGATACGCAGTATTTT. This gives the protein CASSAGTSGVPSTDTQYF.

The CDR3, as DNA: TGTGCCAGCAGTTATCGTCTAGCGGGAAGCACAGATACGCAGTATTTT. Translation: CASSYRLAGSTDTQYF. The chain uses TRBV6-6 and TRBJ2-3, with TRBD2 matching 9 bases. The CDR3 consists of 16 residues. With 3 bases clipped from V and 0 bases from J, the junction kept 4 bases outside the gene matches. CDR1 MNHNY and CDR2 SVGAGI come from the germline V gene (reference sequence).

The chain couples TRBV5-1 to TRBJ1-2, with D perhaps TRBD1 (5 bases). The germline V gene encodes CDR1 SGHRS and CDR2 YFSETQ. This CDR3 has 15 amino acids. With 4 bases removed from V and 9 bases from J, the gap between germline ends came to 22 bases. CDR3 bases: TGCGCCAGCAGCCCTGGCGCGGCAGGGACGCTTAGCTACACCTTC. Its protein is CASSPGAAGTLSYTF. The whole variable domain, remainder taken from reference TRBV5-1 and TRBJ1-2, is KAGVTQTPRYLIKTRGQQVTLSCSPISGHRSVSWYQQTPGQGLQFLFEYFSETQRNKGNFPGRFSGRQFSNSRSEMNVSTLELGDSALYLCASSPGAAGTLSYTFGSGTRLTVV.

This clonotype has more than one count but fewer than ten. This rearrangement joins TRBV5-1 to TRBJ2-5; no definite D call. Germline CDR1 is SGHRS and CDR2 is YFSETQ. V lost 0 bases to trimming and J lost 2 bases, with 11 bases between them. The CDR3 runs to 15 residues. CDR3 DNA: TGCGCCAGCAGCTTGGCCGGGTCAGTACAAGAGACCCAGTACTTC. Its protein product is CASSLAGSVQETQYF.

This clonotype appeared a few times. The rearrangement links TRBV4-3 to TRBJ2-3; TRBD2 is a possible D gene (7 bases). The CDR3 sequence is 15 residues long. The ends were cut back, 0 bases at V and 5 bases at J, with 12 bases in the middle. Germline loops: CDR1 LGHNA, CDR2 YSLEER. CDR3 nucleotides: TGCGCCAGCAGCCAAGATCGGGGGGCAGGAGATACGCAGTATTTT. Residues: CASSQDRGAGDTQYF.

This clonotype was observed a handful of times. The CDR3, as DNA: TGTGCCAGCAGTTTCCGCCAGGGAAGCTATGGCTACACCTTC. This translates into CASSFRQGSYGYTF. The genes are TRBV6-5 and TRBJ1-2; D might be TRBD1 (5 bases). The V and J ends lost 4 bases and 4 bases respectively, with 13 bases between them. CDR1 and CDR2 (germline): MNHEY, SVGAGI. This CDR3 has 14 residues.

The V call is TRBV10-3, the J call TRBJ2-7; 7 positions agree with TRBD2. J gave up 2 bases and V 6 bases, and 10 bases lay outside the gene matches. Per germline, CDR1 ENHRY and CDR2 SYGVKD. The CDR3 has 15 residues. The CDR3 coding sequence is TGTGCCATCAGGGCCCTGATCGCGGGGGCCTACGAGCAGTACTTC. Translated: CAIRALIAGAYEQYF.

In this sample, this clonotype turned up a few times. The rearrangement uses TRBV5-1 and TRBJ2-5; no firm D call. V was shortened by 2 bases and J by 5 bases, with 10 bases between the two germline ends. This CDR3 has 13 amino acids. From germline, CDR1 is SGHRS and CDR2 YFSETQ. CDR3: CASSLNGLETQYF. DNA of the CDR3: TGCGCCAGCAGCTTAAACGGGCTGGAGACCCAGTACTTC.

This clonotype was detected a few times. The chain joins TRBV4-2 to TRBJ2-5, with 11 bases matching TRBD2. V lost 6 bases, J lost 5 bases, and 11 bases stayed unmatched. Germline loops: CDR1 LGHNA, CDR2 YNFKEQ. CDR3 length: 16 residues. This chain's CDR3 is CASSQLGLAEGETQYF. The CDR3 coding sequence is TGTGCCAGCAGTCAACTGGGACTAGCGGAGGGCGAGACCCAGTACTTC.

This clonotype was seen many times. The chain combines TRBV20-1 with TRBJ2-3; D not resolved. The V and J ends lost 1 base and 4 bases respectively, with 3 bases between them. The CDR3 has 11 amino acids. Germline V gives CDR1 DFQATT, CDR2 SNEGSKA (reference sequence). CDR3 in DNA: TGCAGTGCTAGAGTCGCAGATACGCAGTATTTT. Protein product: CSARVADTQYF.

This clonotype was picked up many times. The chain couples TRBV5-1 to TRBJ2-5; 12 positions agree with TRBD2. Trimming cost V 4 bases and J 1 base; bases outside gene matches: 8. In germline, CDR1 is SGHRS, CDR2 YFSETQ. CDR3 size: 17 residues. The CDR3 protein is CASSTGLAGRFQETQYF. The CDR3, as DNA: TGCGCCAGCAGCACTGGACTAGCGGGGAGATTCCAAGAGACCCAGTACTTC.

This clonotype appeared many times. The chain uses TRBV20-1 and TRBJ2-7; TRBD2 matches 7 bases. The CDR3 length is 11 residues. Germline V gives CDR1 DFQATT, CDR2 SNEGSKA (reference sequence). V was clipped by 4 bases and J by 5 bases; unmatched bases: 2. CDR3 DNA: TGCAGTGCTAAGGGAGGGAACGAGCAGTACGTC. This sequence encodes CSAKGGNEQYV.